This T cell receptor beta chain stems from a study of blood T cell repertoires in COVID-19 (dated by TCRdb to the early 2020s). Broadly, across the study: Collaborator samples came from the United States, Italy and Spain and covered acute and convalescent phases of COVID-19. Sample metadata almost always included a de-identified subject ID, COVID-19 status, age in years and sex. Subjects who had been exposed to COVID-19, were actively infected with it, or had recovered from it provided the deeply sampled blood TCRbeta repertoires that made up the dataset. The material from the prospective study consisted of cDNA or gDNA derived from T cells, B-cell-depleted T cells, or PBMCs. The samples were drawn from two sources: the first 160 participants of the ongoing ImmuneRACE study, and 1,200 or so subjects contributed by 6 global collaborators. HLA class I and class II types, where available, came from metadata supplied by the sample provider rather than from assay-based typing. The repertoires were made available in a free public database intended to serve as a resource for research on the immune response to SARS-CoV-2.

TCRbeta CDR3 regions were amplified from genomic DNA using the immunoSEQ Assay, a bias-controlled multiplex PCR. In the paper's pipeline: Within the assay, amplification of reference gene primers was used to estimate how many nucleated cells each sample contained. To quantify the absolute abundance of each unique TCRbeta CDR3 rearrangement, sequence reads were collapsed and filtered. Productive Simpson clonality was computed per sample as the square root of Simpson's diversity index over productive rearrangements. TCRdb limited this immuneACCESS table to in-frame rearrangements with V and J called. A share of clones is missing; checked studies link under half to unresolved V genes, and the rest is unexplained. Clonal size and the V and J genes are those of that table, whereas D and trimming came from the DNA. Counted in this sample were about 300,000 clones; over 70% of them appeared once. The biggest ten clones account for about 1.2% of the sample.

About this clone itself: Its antigen specificity is not known. Within one base of it there is no much larger clone, and no base qualities were kept.

Broader findings and caveats from the paper: How much clinical and demographic metadata was included differed by source and by participant, and the metadata was provided uncurated.

Measured from the cysteine to the phenylalanine, the CDR3 is 13 residues long. Here the CDR3 DNA is all that survives: 39 bases in frame from base 1. Between the V and J ends, shortened by 0 bases and 6 bases respectively, the junction contains 10 bases. Looking up the germline V gene (reference sequence) yields CDR1 SGHNT and CDR2 YYREEE. Collaborating institutions collected whole blood in K2EDTA tubes following their own protocols. Collaborator samples were shipped for TCRbeta analysis as frozen whole blood, isolated PBMCs, or DNA extracted from either sample type. The chain was built from TRBV5-4 and TRBJ2-7; the D gene is not confidently resolved. The TCR comes from a woman in her fifties or sixties with acute or convalescent COVID-19. The sample taken for sequencing was peripheral blood. The CDR3 protein: CASSLDSHGEQYF. The DNA sequence follows: TGTGCCAGCAGCTTGGACAGCCACGGCGAGCAGTACTTC.